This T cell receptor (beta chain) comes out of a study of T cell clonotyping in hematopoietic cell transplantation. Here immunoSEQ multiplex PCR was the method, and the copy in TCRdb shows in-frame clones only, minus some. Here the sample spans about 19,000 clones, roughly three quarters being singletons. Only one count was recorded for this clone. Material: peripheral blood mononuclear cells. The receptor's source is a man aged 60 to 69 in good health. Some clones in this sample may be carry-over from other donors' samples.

This CDR3 is CASSFSQDRGYEQYF. DNA of the CDR3: TGCGCCAGCAGCTTCTCCCAGGACAGGGGGTACGAGCAGTACTTC. The rearrangement joins TRBV5-1 to TRBJ2-7; 10 bases map to TRBD1. The CDR3 extends over 15 amino acids. The J segment lost 4 bases and the V segment lost 2 bases, leaving 6 bases of the junction unmatched. CDR1 and CDR2 (germline): SGHRS, YFSETQ.